The TCR beta chain described here comes from a study of T cell repertoires and HLA-DP antigens. General study results and limits: Total CD4+ responders were stimulated by HeLa antigen-presenting cells.

Concerning this clone itself: Its antigen is unidentified. No conserved phenylalanine or tryptophan ends this CDR3, so it is likely a read error. The DNA is left out, because the CDR3 cannot be placed on it with certainty; the CDR3 is given as TCRdb lists it.

The CDR3 adds up to 11 amino acids, both ends counted. Per the germline V gene, CDR1 is SGHNT and CDR2 is YENEEA. Using immunoSEQ multiplex PCR, the repertoire was profiled, and TCRdb retains in-frame clones only, with some absent. Among over 100,000 clones, 80% to 95% were seen once, and the ten largest hold less than 0.35%. This sequence joins TRBV11-3 and TRBJ2-7; the table's D call TRBD1 went unverified against the DNA. What was sequenced was CD4+ T cells from PBMCs. The origin of this receptor is a woman aged 18 to 35 in good health and CMV-seronegative. The CDR3 spells CASSLTGTGIS.